Given below is one T cell receptor beta chain in context. This entry is derived from a study of blood T cell repertoires in COVID-19. Study context: T cells, B-cell-depleted T cells, or PBMCs provided the cDNA or gDNA that served as material.

Clones were read by immunoSEQ multiplex PCR, and TCRdb kept only the in-frame ones, dropping some. This sample has some 280,000 clones; over 80% occur once, and the top ten carry around 4.2%. Trimming removed 2 bases at V and 4 bases at J, with 8 bases between. The CDR3 loop spans 14 amino acids. CDR1 is MGHDK and CDR2 is SYGVNS in the germline V gene. Sequencing was performed on peripheral blood. The sequence was collected from a woman aged 45-59 years with active or convalescent COVID-19. The chain employs TRBV25-1 and TRBJ1-4; D unresolved. This CDR3 reads CASSEPGRNEKLFF. The CDR3 DNA follows: TGTGCCAGCAGTGAACCTGGGCGTAATGAAAAACTGTTTTTT.